What follows describes a single T cell receptor beta chain. The sample comes from a study of blood T cell repertoires in COVID-19. In the original workflow: Counts of nucleated cells, estimated from reference gene primer amplification, were obtained. Repertoires were generated with immunoSEQ multiplex PCR, while TCRdb's copy carries only in-frame clones and drops some. V and J calls and clone size are given by that table; D and trimming were obtained from the DNA. The sample yields about 300,000 clones, roughly 86% seen once. The receptor was derived from a man between 18 and 29 years old with active or convalescent COVID-19. The sequencing input was peripheral blood.

The DNA for the CDR3 is TGTGCCAGCAGACCGACAGGGGCCCCCTATGGCTACACCTTC. Protein product: CASRPTGAPYGYTF. The V and J genes are TRBV5-6 and TRBJ1-2; 8 bases line up with TRBD1. The CDR3 loop spans 14 amino acids. CDR1 is SGHDT, CDR2 YYEEEE, per germline. Trimming cost V 5 bases and J 4 bases; bases outside gene matches: 7.